One sample yielded the 11 T cell receptor beta chains listed below, sequenced in a study of CD8 T cells in ankylosing spondylitis. These receptors' targets are unknown. General study points: Seemingly characteristic of ankylosing spondylitis blood was a TCR beta motif consisting of about 8 highly homologous variants.

TCRdb ran MiXCR on the 5' RACE reads and lists one entry per CDR3 protein. Here the sample spans roughly 700,000 distinct CDR3 sequences, around 20% being singletons. The sequencing input was blood, either unsorted or a sorted T cell fraction (not recorded which). These receptor sequences come from a male donor with ankylosing spondylitis.

This clonotype was picked up many times. The chain joins TRBV11-1 to TRBJ2-4, with a tentative D call TRBD2 (5 bases). The germline CDR1 and CDR2 sequences are SGHAT and FQDESV (reference sequence). The CDR3 consists of 14 residues. V was clipped by 4 bases and J by 7 bases, with 14 bases between them. CDR3 sequence reads: CASSSGMDENIQYF. The CDR3 DNA is TGTGCCAGCAGCTCGGGAATGGATGAGAACATTCAGTACTTC.

The rearrangement joins TRBV5-6 to TRBJ2-7; D remains ambiguous. The V and J ends lost 3 bases and 2 bases respectively, with 15 bases between them. This CDR3 contains 15 residues. Germline V gene lookup returns CDR1 SGHDT and CDR2 YYEEEE. The DNA of the CDR3 is TGTGCCAGCAGCTCTTTAGGAAGGGCCCCCTACGAGCAGTACTTC. It yields the protein CASSSLGRAPYEQYF.

The CDR3 loop reads CASSPTRRSSYNEQFF. Written as DNA, the CDR3 is TGTGCCAGCAGCCCGACCCGGCGGAGCTCCTACAATGAGCAGTTCTTC. The chain recombines TRBV7-2 with TRBJ2-1; D gene uncertain. Germline CDR1 SGHTA, CDR2 FQGNSA. The CDR3 runs 16 residues. V lost 5 bases to trimming and J lost 0 bases, with 14 bases between them.

This clonotype was seen at least ten times. V usage is TRBV5-1 and J usage is TRBJ2-3; possibly TRBD2 for D (5 bases). Trimming pared 0 bases from V and 4 bases from J, leaving 9 bases between. In germline, CDR1 is SGHRS, CDR2 YFSETQ. The CDR3 is 14 amino acids. The CDR3 loop is CASSLGLASDTQYF. The DNA of the CDR3 is TGCGCCAGCAGCTTGGGTCTAGCTTCAGATACGCAGTATTTT.

The chain is built from TRBV29-1 and TRBJ2-5; 8 positions agree with TRBD2. The junction had 4 bases not matched to a gene; V was cut back by 5 bases and J by 5 bases. The CDR3 covers 12 residues. Germline CDR1 reads SQVTM; CDR2 reads ANQGSEA. CDR3 coding DNA: TGCAGCGTTACGGGGGGGCCCGAGACCCAGTACTTC. Protein: CSVTGGPETQYF. Full variable domain (outside the CDR3, taken from reference TRBV29-1 and TRBJ2-5): SAVISQKPSRDICQRGTSLTIQCQVDSQVTMMFWYRQQPGQSLTLIATANQGSEATYESGFVIDKFPISRPNLTFSTLTVSNMSPEDSSIYLCSVTGGPETQYFGPGTRLLVL.

This clonotype appeared a few times. This rearrangement joins TRBV18 to TRBJ2-7; D remains ambiguous. Germline V gene sequence: CDR1 KGHSH, CDR2 LQKENI. V lost 5 bases and J lost 0, with 14 bases in between. This CDR3 contains 15 residues. CDR3 in DNA: TGTGCCAGCTCAGGTATAGGCAGTAACTCCTACGAGCAGTACTTC. Translating gives CASSGIGSNSYEQYF.

Only a few counts were recorded for this clonotype. The chain links TRBV11-2 to TRBJ2-7; TRBD2 aligns across 7 bases. The V segment lost 3 bases and the J segment 0 bases; nucleotides outside the gene matches: 5. CDR3 length: 15 amino acids. Germline CDR1 reads SGHAT; CDR2 reads FQNNGV. The CDR3, as DNA: TGTGCCAGCAGCTTCCAAACTAGCGACTCCTACGAGCAGTACTTC. Protein product: CASSFQTSDSYEQYF.

The table lists this clonotype with a few counts. The chain joins TRBV27 to TRBJ2-4, with 7 nucleotides matching TRBD1. The V segment lost 8 bases and the J segment 4 bases; nucleotides outside the gene matches: 5. Germline loops: CDR1 MNHEY, CDR2 SMNVEV (reference sequence). The CDR3 runs 13 residues. CDR3 loop: CASCDRAKNIQYF. The DNA of the CDR3 is TGTGCCAGCTGCGACAGGGCGAAAAACATTCAGTACTTC.

The table lists this clonotype with a few counts. This sequence joins TRBV15 and TRBJ2-5, with D possibly matching TRBD1 (6 bases). The V gene lost 2 bases and the J gene lost 2 bases, with 12 bases spanning the gap. This CDR3 spans 15 amino acids. The germline gives CDR1 LNHNV, CDR2 YYDKDF (reference sequence). CDR3 sequence reads: CATSRISGQQETQYF. DNA for the CDR3: TGTGCCACCAGCAGAATATCGGGACAACAAGAGACCCAGTACTTC. Based on the CDR3 plus reference TRBV15 and TRBJ2-5, the full variable domain is DAMVIQNPRYQVTQFGKPVTLSCSQTLNHNVMYWYQQKSSQAPKLLFHYYDKDFNNEADTPDNFQSRRPNTSFCFLDIRSPGLGDTAMYLCATSRISGQQETQYFGPGTRLLVL.

This clonotype was found a few times. V gene TRBV5-1 combines with J gene TRBJ1-4, with D possibly matching TRBD1 (6 bases). This CDR3 is 14 amino acids long. Germline V gene data show CDR1 as SGHRS and CDR2 as YFSETQ. V was shortened by 4 bases and J by 4 bases, with 11 bases between the two germline ends. CDR3 DNA sequence: TGCGCCAGCAGCGCGGGACAAAATAATGAAAAACTGTTTTTT. Encoded protein: CASSAGQNNEKLFF. The entire variable domain, with the rest obtained from reference TRBV5-1 and TRBJ1-4, is as follows: KAGVTQTPRYLIKTRGQQVTLSCSPISGHRSVSWYQQTPGQGLQFLFEYFSETQRNKGNFPGRFSGRQFSNSRSEMNVSTLELGDSALYLCASSAGQNNEKLFFGSGTQLSVL.

The CDR3: CASSYLHGTSLNIQYF. Here the CDR3 DNA reads TGTGCCAGCAGTTACCTACACGGGACTAGCTTGAACATTCAGTACTTC. V usage is TRBV6-2 or TRBV6-3 and J usage is TRBJ2-4, with TRBD2 identical over 9 bases. Germline trimming cut 2 bases from V and 7 bases from J; bases unmatched to any gene: 9. The CDR3 is 16 amino acids. Germline CDR1 is MNHEY and CDR2 is SVGEGT.